The T cell receptor beta chain under discussion was sequenced for a study of blood T cells in healthy people across ages. Alongside a J-beta primer mix, a sample-barcoded 5' primer served in a second PCR lasting 7 to 11 cycles. One entry per CDR3 protein results from TCRdb running MiXCR on the 5' RACE reads. The data contain about 1.8 million distinct CDR3 sequences, roughly 50% of them singletons. The CDR3 length is 13 residues. Germline-derived CDR1 and CDR2 are MDHEN and SYDVKM. V lost 6 bases, J lost 4 bases, and 12 bases lay in between. The material sequenced was blood. This clonotype originated in a woman aged 40 to 50 in good health. The chain joins TRBV28 to TRBJ1-2, with TRBD1 as a possible D gene (5 bases). The CDR3 bases are TGTGCCAGCAGGGTGGGACGGAGCTATGGCTACACCTTC. It translates to CASRVGRSYGYTF.